This T cell receptor (beta chain) was recovered during a study of CD8+CD57+ T cells in acquired aplastic anemia. Study-wide context: CD4+ reads averaged about 10 million in healthy donors. Study-level results: Sharing between patients and controls was observed for about 27 CD8+ CDR3 sequences.

Profiles of TCR beta VDJ and CDR3 were generated from a genomic DNA template. Each CDR3 protein is one row after TCRdb ran MiXCR on the reads. This table has roughly 80,000 distinct CDR3 sequences, about half appearing once. There are many counts of this clonotype. What it binds is not known. J lost 4 bases, V lost 6 bases, and 14 bases had no gene match. CDR3 length: 16 amino acids. Germline CDR1 DFQATT, CDR2 SNEGSKA (reference sequence). The rearrangement uses TRBV20-1 and TRBJ1-2; TRBD1 aligns across 10 bases. Sequencing used sorted CD4+, CD8+, or CD8+CD57+ T cells (not recorded which) from PBMCs. This receptor was identified in a human donor in good health, serving as a control. The CDR3 loop is CSAYGTGDVSSYGYTF. The CDR3 DNA reads TGCAGTGCATATGGGACAGGGGACGTCTCGAGCTATGGCTACACCTTC.